This TCR beta chain is from a study of T cell clones after liver transplantation. The CDR3 covers 14 residues. Between the trimmed V and J ends, which lost 1 base and 0 bases, there was a span of 6 bases. CDR1 is SGHVS and CDR2 is FNYEAQ in the germline V gene. Clones were read by immunoSEQ multiplex PCR, and TCRdb kept only the in-frame ones, dropping some. The sample records roughly 15,000 clones, 82% being singletons. The sample here was CD8+ T cells from blood, taken about 50 months after liver transplant. The chain carries TRBV7-6 and TRBJ1-1, with D unclear. This clonotype was obtained from a human patient who received a liver transplant. Some of these T cells may belong to the graft donor. The CDR3 DNA reads TGTGCCAGCAGCTTAGGCCTCATGAACACTGAAGCTTTCTTT. It codes for CASSLGLMNTEAFF.